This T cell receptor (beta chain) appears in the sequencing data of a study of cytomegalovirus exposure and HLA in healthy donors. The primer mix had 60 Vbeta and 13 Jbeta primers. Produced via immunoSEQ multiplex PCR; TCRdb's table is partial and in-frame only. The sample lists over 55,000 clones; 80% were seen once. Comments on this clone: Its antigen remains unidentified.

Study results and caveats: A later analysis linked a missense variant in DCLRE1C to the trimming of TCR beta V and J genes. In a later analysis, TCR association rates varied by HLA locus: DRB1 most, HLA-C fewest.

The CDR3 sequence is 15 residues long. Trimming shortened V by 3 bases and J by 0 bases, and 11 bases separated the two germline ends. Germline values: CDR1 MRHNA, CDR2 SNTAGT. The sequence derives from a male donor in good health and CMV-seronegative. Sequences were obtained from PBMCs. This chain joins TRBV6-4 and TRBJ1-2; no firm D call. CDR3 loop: CASSESINSNYGYTF. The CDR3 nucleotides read TGTGCCAGCAGTGAGTCCATTAACTCTAACTATGGCTACACCTTC.